These T cell receptor beta chains were read from a single sample in a study of blood T cell repertoires in COVID-19. The protocol was immunoSEQ multiplex PCR, while the TCRdb copy is restricted to in-frame clones and leaves out a portion. This sample has fewer than 350,000 clones, with around nine tenths found just once. Sequenced: PBMCs or T cells enriched from blood (not recorded which). The receptors stem from a middle-aged woman who had recovered from COVID-19. Each CDR3 is given with its conserved first and last residue. A D gene is named only where the DNA matches it firmly. A clone size is listed for some rows: how often the clone was seen (once, few, many), or a class if it is expanded.

J,D,size,V,CDR3,DNA
TRBJ2-6,NA,NA,TRBV11-2,CASSPNAGANVLTF,TGTGCCAGCAGCCCTAATGCAGGGGCCAACGTCCTGACTTTC
TRBJ1-6,NA,NA,TRBV7-8,CASSFPEGSASPLHF,TGTGCCAGCAGCTTCCCGGAGGGATCTGCTTCACCCCTCCACTTT
TRBJ2-5,NA,once,TRBV7-9,CASSSAVSARSPRAQYF,TGTGCCAGCAGCTCCGCGGTGAGCGCTCGCAGCCCGCGGGCCCAGTACTTC
TRBJ2-5,NA,NA,TRBV4-3,CASSRSLQETQYF,TGCGCCAGCAGCCGAAGTCTACAAGAGACCCAGTACTTC
TRBJ1-1,NA,NA,TRBV12-3/TRBV12-4,CASSFGGQTEAFF,TGTGCCAGCAGTTTCGGGGGGCAAACTGAAGCTTTCTTT
TRBJ2-5,NA,NA,TRBV10-2,CASSESGGETQYF,TGCGCCAGCAGTGAGTCAGGGGGAGAGACCCAGTACTTC
TRBJ2-3,NA,NA,TRBV5-1,CASSPAPQQTDTQYF,TGCGCCAGCAGCCCCGCTCCCCAACAGACAGATACGCAGTATTTT
TRBJ1-6,NA,NA,TRBV3-1/TRBV3-2,CASSQAGDNSPLHF,TGTGCCAGCAGCCAAGCAGGGGATAATTCACCCCTCCACTTT
TRBJ2-7,TRBD1,NA,TRBV18,CASSQTGTGGSGYEQYF,TGTGCCAGCTCACAAACCGGGACAGGGGGTTCCGGTTACGAGCAGTACTTC
TRBJ1-1,NA,NA,TRBV7-8,CASSLMVWATEAFF,TGTGCCAGCAGCTTGATGGTTTGGGCCACTGAAGCTTTCTTT
TRBJ1-2,TRBD1,NA,TRBV30,CAWSPTGALGYGYTF,TGTGCCTGGAGTCCTACAGGGGCCTTGGGCTATGGCTACACCTTC
TRBJ2-5,TRBD1,NA,TRBV28,CASSIPTGGLLRETQYF,TGTGCCAGCAGTATCCCGACAGGGGGCCTACTAAGAGAGACCCAGTACTTC
TRBJ2-1,TRBD2,once,TRBV5-1,CASSLETSGLHNEQFF,TGCGCCAGCAGCTTGGAGACTAGCGGATTACATAATGAGCAGTTCTTC
TRBJ1-5,NA,NA,TRBV4-3,CASSHDSRGGEEPQHF,TGCGCCAGCAGCCACGATTCCCGAGGTGGAGAAGAGCCCCAGCATTTT
TRBJ2-5,TRBD1,NA,TRBV2,CASKADRVETQYF,TGTGCCAGCAAGGCCGACAGGGTTGAGACCCAGTACTTC
TRBJ1-4,NA,NA,TRBV7-9,CASGGGTIKLFF,TGTGCCAGCGGGGGCGGGACTATCAAACTGTTTTTT
TRBJ2-7,TRBD1,NA,TRBV28,CATTGRYEQYF,TGTGCCACGACAGGGCGGTACGAGCAGTACTTC
TRBJ2-2,NA,NA,TRBV6-5,CASRTHGELFF,TGTGCCAGCAGAACACACGGGGAGCTGTTTTTT
TRBJ1-4,NA,NA,TRBV18,CASSPYVRGDEKLFF,TGTGCCAGCTCACCCTACGTCCGGGGTGATGAAAAACTGTTTTTT
TRBJ2-7,TRBD1,NA,TRBV6-5,CASRVGQDYEQYF,TGTGCCAGCAGAGTGGGACAGGACTACGAGCAGTACTTC
TRBJ1-6,TRBD1,once,TRBV7-3,CASSLPPGTDNSPLHF,TGTGCCAGCAGCTTACCACCTGGGACAGATAATTCACCCCTCCACTTT
TRBJ2-3,NA,NA,TRBV5-4,CASSLPTDTQYF,TGTGCCAGCAGCTTGCCGACAGATACGCAGTATTTT